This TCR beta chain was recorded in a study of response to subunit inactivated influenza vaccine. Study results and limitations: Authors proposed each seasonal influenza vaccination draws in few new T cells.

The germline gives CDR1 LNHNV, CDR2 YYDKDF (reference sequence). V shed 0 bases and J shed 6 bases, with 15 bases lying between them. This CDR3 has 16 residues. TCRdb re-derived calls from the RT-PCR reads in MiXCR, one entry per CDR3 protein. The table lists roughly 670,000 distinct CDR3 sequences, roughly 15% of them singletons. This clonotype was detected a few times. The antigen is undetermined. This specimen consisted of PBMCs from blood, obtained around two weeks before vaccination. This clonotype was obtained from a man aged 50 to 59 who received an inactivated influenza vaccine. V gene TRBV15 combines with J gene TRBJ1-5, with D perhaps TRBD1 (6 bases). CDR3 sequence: CATSRDLGQGSQPQHF. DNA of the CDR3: TGTGCCACCAGCAGAGATTTGGGGCAGGGGAGTCAGCCCCAGCATTTT.